This TCR beta chain was profiled in a study of cytomegalovirus exposure and HLA in healthy donors. PCR was performed using 60 Vbeta and 13 Jbeta primers. Clones were sequenced by immunoSEQ multiplex PCR, and TCRdb holds only the in-frame ones, with some missing. The table has 130,000 to 150,000 clones, about 80% seen once; the top ten hold approximately 1.2%. This clone turned up a few times. Germline lookup yields CDR1 GTSNPN and CDR2 SVGIG (reference sequence). The CDR3 covers 13 residues. Between the trimmed V and J ends, which lost 0 bases and 1 base, there was a span of 6 bases. The sequence was collected from a male donor in good health and CMV-seropositive. The V and J genes are TRBV30 and TRBJ1-1; D possibly corresponds to TRBD1 (6 bases). The source material was PBMCs. DNA for the CDR3: TGTGCCTGGAGTGTACAGGGGAACACTGAAGCTTTCTTT. It specifies CAWSVQGNTEAFF.